Listed here is a single T cell receptor (beta chain). This entry comes from a study of identical twins. From the 5' RACE reads, TCRdb called clonotypes with MiXCR, one entry per CDR3 protein. The sample gives some 790,000 distinct CDR3 sequences, roughly 18% of which show up once; around 12% is in the top ten. Trimming removed 4 bases at V and 5 bases at J, with 20 bases between. The CDR3 is 16 amino acids. Germline V gives CDR1 MNHNS, CDR2 SASEGT. These data are also associated with another study on T cells expressing NK-cell markers.

The receptor's source is a woman under 30 in good health. The rearrangement links TRBV6-1 to TRBJ2-5; weak D call: TRBD2 (5 bases). Specimen: PBMCs. The CDR3 nucleotides read TGTGCCAGCAGTGTTGCCCGACGGGAAGGTTGGGAGACCCAGTACTTC. Translating it yields CASSVARREGWETQYF.